This entry describes one TCR beta chain. There are 17 residues in the CDR3. Germline CDR1 and CDR2: SEHNR and FQNEAQ (reference sequence). The V segment lost 3 bases and the J segment 6 bases; nucleotides outside the gene matches: 14. Original handling: It was from reference gene primer amplification that nucleated cell counts were estimated. Sequenced by immunoSEQ multiplex PCR; TCRdb stores in-frame clones only, minus some. V and J calls plus clone size are reproduced from that table; the DNA served to infer D and trimming. The sample shows under 250,000 clones, around nine tenths of them seen only once. This sample is part of a study of blood T cell repertoires in COVID-19.

Sequencing used PBMCs or T cells enriched from blood (not recorded which). The clonotype originates from a woman aged 25 to 39 with acute COVID-19. The chain uses TRBV7-9 and TRBJ2-5; 9 bases map to TRBD1. In DNA form, the CDR3 reads TGTGCCAGCAGCTTCCTACCGGGACAGGGACTTACGCAGACCCAGTACTTC. This codes for CASSFLPGQGLTQTQYF.